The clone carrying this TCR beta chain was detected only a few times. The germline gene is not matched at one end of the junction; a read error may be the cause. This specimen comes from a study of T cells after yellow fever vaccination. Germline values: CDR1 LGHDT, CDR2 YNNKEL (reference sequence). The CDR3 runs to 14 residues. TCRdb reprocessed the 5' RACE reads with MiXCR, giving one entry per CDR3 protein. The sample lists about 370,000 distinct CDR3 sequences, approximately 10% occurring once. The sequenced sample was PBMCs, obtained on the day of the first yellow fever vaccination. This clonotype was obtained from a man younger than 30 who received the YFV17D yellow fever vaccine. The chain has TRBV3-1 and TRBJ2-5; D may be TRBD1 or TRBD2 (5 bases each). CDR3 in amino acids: CASSHSGTQGTQYF. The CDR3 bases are TGTGCCAGCAGCCACTCGGGGACCCAAGGGACCCAGTACTTC.